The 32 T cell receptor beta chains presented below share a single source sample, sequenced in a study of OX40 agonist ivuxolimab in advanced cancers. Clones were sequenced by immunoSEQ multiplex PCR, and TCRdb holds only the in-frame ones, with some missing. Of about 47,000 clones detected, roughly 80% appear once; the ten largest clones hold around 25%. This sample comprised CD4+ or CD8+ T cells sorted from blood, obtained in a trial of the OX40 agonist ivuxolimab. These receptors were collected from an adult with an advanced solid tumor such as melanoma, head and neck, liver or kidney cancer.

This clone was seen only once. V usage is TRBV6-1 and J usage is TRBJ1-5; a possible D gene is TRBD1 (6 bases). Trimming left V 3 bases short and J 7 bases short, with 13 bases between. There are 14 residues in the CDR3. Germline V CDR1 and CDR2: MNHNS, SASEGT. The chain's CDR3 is CASSERGGRQPQHF. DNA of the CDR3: TGTGCCAGCAGTGAGCGGGGGGGCCGGCAGCCCCAGCATTTT.

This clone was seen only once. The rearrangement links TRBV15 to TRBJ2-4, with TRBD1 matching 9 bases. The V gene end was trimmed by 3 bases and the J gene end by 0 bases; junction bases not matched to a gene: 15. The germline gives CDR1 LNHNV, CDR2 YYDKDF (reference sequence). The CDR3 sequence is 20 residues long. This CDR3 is CATSSEGGQGGNLAKNIQYF. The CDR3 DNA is TGTGCCACCAGCAGTGAGGGGGGACAGGGTGGGAATTTAGCCAAAAACATTCAGTACTTC. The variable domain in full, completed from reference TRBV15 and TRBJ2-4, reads DAMVIQNPRYQVTQFGKPVTLSCSQTLNHNVMYWYQQKSSQAPKLLFHYYDKDFNNEADTPDNFQSRRPNTSFCFLDIRSPGLGDTAMYLCATSSEGGQGGNLAKNIQYFGAGTRLSVL.

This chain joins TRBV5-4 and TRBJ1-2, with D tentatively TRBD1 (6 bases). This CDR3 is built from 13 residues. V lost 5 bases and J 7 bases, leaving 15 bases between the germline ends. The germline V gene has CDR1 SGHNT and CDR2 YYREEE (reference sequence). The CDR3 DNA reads TGTGCCAGCAGAGCCCCAGGGGCGGGTGGCTACACCTTC. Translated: CASRAPGAGGYTF. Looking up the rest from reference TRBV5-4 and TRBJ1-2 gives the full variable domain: ETGVTQSPTHLIKTRGQQVTLRCSSQSGHNTVSWYQQALGQGPQFIFQYYREEENGRGNFPPRFSGLQFPNYSSELNVNALELDDSALYLCASRAPGAGGYTFGSGTRLTVV.

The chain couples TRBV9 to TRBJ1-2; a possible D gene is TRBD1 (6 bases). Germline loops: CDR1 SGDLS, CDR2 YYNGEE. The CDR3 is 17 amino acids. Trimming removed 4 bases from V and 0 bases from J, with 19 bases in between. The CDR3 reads CASSPRGGSGANYGYTF. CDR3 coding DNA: TGTGCCAGCAGCCCCCGGGGGGGCTCCGGGGCTAACTATGGCTACACCTTC.

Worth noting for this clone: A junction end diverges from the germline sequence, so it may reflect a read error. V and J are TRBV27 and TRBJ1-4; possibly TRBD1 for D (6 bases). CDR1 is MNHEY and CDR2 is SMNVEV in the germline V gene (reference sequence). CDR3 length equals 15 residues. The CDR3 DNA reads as TGTGCCAGCAGCTTATGGGGGGGGCCCACCGAAAAACTGTTTTTT. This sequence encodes CASSLWGGPTEKLFF.

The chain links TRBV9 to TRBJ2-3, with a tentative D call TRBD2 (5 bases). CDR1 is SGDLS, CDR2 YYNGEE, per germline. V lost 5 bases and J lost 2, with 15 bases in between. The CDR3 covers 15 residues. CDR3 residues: CASSTGVFYTDTQYF. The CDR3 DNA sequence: TGTGCCAGCAGTACCGGGGTTTTTTACACAGATACGCAGTATTTT.

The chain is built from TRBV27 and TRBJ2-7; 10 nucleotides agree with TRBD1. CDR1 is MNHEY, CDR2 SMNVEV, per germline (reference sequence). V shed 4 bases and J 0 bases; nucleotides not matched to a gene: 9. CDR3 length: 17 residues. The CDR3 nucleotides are TGTGCCAGCAGTTGGGGGCCGGGACAGGGGACCTCCTACGAGCAGTACTTC. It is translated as CASSWGPGQGTSYEQYF.

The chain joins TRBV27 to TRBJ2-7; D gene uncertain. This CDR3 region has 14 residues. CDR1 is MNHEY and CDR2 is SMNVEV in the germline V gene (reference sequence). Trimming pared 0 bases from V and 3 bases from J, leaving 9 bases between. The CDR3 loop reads CASSLSGQYYEQYF. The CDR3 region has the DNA TGTGCCAGCAGTTTATCCGGTCAGTACTACGAGCAGTACTTC.

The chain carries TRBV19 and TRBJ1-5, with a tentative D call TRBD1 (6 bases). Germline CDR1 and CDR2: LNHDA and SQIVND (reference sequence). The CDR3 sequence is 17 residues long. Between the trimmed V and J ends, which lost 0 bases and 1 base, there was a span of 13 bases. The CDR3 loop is CASSIDLPGASNQPQHF. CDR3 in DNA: TGTGCCAGTAGTATAGATCTCCCGGGGGCGAGCAATCAGCCCCAGCATTTT.

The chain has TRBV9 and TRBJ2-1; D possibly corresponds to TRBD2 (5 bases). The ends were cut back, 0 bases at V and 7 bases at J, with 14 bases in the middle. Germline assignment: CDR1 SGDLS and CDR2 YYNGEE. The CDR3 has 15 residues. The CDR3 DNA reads TGTGCCAGCAGCGTAGGGGTTAGCGTGAGGAATGAGCAGTTCTTC. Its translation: CASSVGVSVRNEQFF.

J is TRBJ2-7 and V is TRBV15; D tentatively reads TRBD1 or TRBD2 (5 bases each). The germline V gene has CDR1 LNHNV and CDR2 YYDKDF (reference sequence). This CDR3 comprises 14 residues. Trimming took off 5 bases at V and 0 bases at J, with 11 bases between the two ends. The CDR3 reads CATSPWGNSYEQYF. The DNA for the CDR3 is TGTGCCACCAGCCCGTGGGGGAACTCCTACGAGCAGTACTTC.

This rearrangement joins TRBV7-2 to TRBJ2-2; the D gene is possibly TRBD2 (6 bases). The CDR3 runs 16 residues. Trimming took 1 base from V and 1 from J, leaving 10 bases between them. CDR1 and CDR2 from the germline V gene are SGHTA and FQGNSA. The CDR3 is CASSLDGTVNTGELFF. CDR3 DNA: TGTGCCAGCAGCTTAGATGGGACTGTGAACACCGGGGAGCTGTTTTTT.

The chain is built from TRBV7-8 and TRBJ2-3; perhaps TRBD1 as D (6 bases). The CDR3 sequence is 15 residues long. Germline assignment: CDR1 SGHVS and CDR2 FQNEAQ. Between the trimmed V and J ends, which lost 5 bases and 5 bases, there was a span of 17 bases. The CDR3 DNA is TGTGCCAGCAGCCTAGACCCGGGACAAGGAGATACGCAGTATTTT. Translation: CASSLDPGQGDTQYF.

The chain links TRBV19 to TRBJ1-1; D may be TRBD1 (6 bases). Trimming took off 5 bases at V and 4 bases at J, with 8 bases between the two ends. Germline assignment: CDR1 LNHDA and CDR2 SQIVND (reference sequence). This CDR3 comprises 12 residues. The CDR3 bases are TGTGCCAGTAGTTCGGGGGCCACTGAAGCTTTCTTT. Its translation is CASSSGATEAFF. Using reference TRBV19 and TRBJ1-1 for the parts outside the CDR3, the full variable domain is DGGITQSPKYLFRKEGQNVTLSCEQNLNHDAMYWYRQDPGQGLRLIYYSQIVNDFQKGDIAEGYSVSREKKESFPLTVTSAQKNPTAFYLCASSSGATEAFFGQGTRLTVV.

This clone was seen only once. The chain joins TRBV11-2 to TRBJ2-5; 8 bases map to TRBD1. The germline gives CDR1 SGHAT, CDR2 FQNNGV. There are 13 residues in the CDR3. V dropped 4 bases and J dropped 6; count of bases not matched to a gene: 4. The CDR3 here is CASSSWTGQTQYF. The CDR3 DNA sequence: TGTGCCAGCAGCTCCTGGACAGGGCAGACCCAGTACTTC.

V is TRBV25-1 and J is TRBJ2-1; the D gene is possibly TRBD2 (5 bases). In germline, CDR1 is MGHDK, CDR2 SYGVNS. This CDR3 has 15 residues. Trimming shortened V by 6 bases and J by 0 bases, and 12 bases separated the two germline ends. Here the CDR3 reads CASRSSRSSYNEQFF. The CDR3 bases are TGTGCCAGCAGATCTAGCAGGAGCTCCTACAATGAGCAGTTCTTC.

CDR3 residues: CASSQDRQGGTYNEQFF. The CDR3 coding sequence is TGCGCCAGCAGCCAAGATAGGCAAGGGGGGACCTACAATGAGCAGTTCTTC. The V and J genes are TRBV4-3 and TRBJ2-1; D may match TRBD1 or TRBD2 (6 bases each). Germline-derived CDR1 and CDR2 are LGHNA and YSLEER. The V end was cut by 0 bases, the J end by 2 bases, with 14 bases between. The CDR3 loop spans 17 amino acids.

The CDR3 sequence: CASRSEKYSNQPQHF. The CDR3 region has the DNA TGTGCCAGCAGGTCCGAGAAATATAGCAATCAGCCCCAGCATTTT. The chain carries TRBV28 and TRBJ1-5; the D is unclear. CDR1 MDHEN and CDR2 SYDVKM come from the germline V gene. The CDR3 runs 15 residues. The V gene lost 6 bases and the J gene lost 0 bases, with 12 bases spanning the gap.

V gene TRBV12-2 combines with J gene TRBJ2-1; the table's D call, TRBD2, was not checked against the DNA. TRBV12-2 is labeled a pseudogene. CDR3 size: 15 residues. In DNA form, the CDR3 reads TGTGCAAGTCGCTTAAGGCTAGCGCCCTACAATGAGCAGTTCTTC. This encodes CASRLRLAPYNEQFF.

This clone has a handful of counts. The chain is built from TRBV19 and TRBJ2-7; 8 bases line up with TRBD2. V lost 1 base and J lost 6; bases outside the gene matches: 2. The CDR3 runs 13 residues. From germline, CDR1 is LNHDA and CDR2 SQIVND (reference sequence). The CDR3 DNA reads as TGTGCCAGTAGTATAGCGGGAGGGAGCGAGCAGTACTTC. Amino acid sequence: CASSIAGGSEQYF.

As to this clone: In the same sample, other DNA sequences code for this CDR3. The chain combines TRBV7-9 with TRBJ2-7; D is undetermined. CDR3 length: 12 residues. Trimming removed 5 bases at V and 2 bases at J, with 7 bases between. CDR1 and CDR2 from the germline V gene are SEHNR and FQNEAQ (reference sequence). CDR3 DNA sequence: TGTGCCAGCAGCCTGGAGACCTACGAGCAGTACTTC. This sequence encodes CASSLETYEQYF.

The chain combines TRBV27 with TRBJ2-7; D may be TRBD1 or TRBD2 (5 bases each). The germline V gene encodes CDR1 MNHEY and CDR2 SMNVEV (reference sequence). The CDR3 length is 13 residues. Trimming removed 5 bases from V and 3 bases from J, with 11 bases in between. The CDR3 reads CASSLLGDYEQYF. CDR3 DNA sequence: TGTGCCAGCAGTCTCCTGGGGGACTACGAGCAGTACTTC.

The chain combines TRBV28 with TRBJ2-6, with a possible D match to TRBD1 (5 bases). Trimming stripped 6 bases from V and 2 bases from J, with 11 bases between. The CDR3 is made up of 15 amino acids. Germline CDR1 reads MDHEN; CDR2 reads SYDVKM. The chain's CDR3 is CASSFTGPGANVLTF. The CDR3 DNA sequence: TGTGCCAGCAGCTTTACAGGACCTGGGGCCAACGTCCTGACTTTC.

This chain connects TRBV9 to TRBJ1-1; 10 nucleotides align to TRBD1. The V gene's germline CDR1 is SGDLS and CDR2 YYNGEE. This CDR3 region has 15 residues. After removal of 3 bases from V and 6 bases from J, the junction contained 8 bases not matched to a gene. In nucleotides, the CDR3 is TGTGCCAGCAGCGGAGGGGACAGGGGAAAATCTGAAGCTTTCTTT. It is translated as CASSGGDRGKSEAFF.

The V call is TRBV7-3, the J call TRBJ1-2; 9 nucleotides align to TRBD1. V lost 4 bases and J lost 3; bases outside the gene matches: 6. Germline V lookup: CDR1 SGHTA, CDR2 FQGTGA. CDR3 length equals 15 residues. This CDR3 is CASSYGDRVDYGYTF. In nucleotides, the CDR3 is TGTGCCAGCAGCTACGGGGACAGGGTCGACTATGGCTACACCTTC.

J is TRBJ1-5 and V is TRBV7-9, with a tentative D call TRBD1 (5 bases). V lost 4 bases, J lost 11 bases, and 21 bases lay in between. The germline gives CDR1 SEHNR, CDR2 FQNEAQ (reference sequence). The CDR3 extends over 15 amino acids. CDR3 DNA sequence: TGTGCCAGCAGCTCACTTTCTCGGGGCCCGACAACCCAGCATTTT. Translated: CASSSLSRGPTTQHF.

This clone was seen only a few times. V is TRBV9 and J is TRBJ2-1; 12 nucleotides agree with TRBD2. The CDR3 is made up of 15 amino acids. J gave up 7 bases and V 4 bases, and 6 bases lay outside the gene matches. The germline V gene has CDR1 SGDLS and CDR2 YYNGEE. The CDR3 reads CASSTTSGRKNEQFF. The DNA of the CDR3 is TGTGCCAGCAGCACCACTAGCGGGAGGAAGAATGAGCAGTTCTTC. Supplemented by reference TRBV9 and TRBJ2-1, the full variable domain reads DSGVTQTPKHLITATGQRVTLRCSPRSGDLSVYWYQQSLDQGLQFLIQYYNGEERAKGNILERFSAQQFPDLHSELNLSSLELGDSALYFCASSTTSGRKNEQFFGPGTRLTVL.

CDR3 amino acids: CASSLSVMGAGHLFF. The CDR3 coding sequence is TGTGCCAGCAGTTTATCTGTGATGGGGGCCGGACACCTTTTCTTC. The V gene is TRBV27, the J gene TRBJ2-1; a weak D match, TRBD1 (6 bases). Germline CDR1 is MNHEY and CDR2 is SMNVEV (reference sequence). The ends were cut back, 0 bases at V and 16 bases at J, with 22 bases in the middle. This CDR3 comprises 15 residues.

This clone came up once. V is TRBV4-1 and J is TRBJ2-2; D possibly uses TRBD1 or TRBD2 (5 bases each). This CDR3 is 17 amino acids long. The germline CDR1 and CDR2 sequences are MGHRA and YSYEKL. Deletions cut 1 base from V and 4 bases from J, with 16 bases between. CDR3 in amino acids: CASSQVRPGLGTGELFF. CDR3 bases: TGCGCCAGCAGCCAAGTGAGACCGGGGCTGGGCACCGGGGAGCTGTTTTTT.

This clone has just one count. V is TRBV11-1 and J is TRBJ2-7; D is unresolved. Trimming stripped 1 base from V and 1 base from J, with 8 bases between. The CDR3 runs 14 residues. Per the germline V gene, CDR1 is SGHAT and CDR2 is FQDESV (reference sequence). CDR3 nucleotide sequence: TGTGCCAGCAGCTTAGTGGGCAGTTCCTACGAGCAGTACTTC. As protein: CASSLVGSSYEQYF.

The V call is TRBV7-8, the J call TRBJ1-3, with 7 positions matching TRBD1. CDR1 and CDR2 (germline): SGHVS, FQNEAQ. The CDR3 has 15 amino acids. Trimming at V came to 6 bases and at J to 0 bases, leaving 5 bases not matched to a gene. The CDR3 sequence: CASREWTGSGNTIYF. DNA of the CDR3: TGTGCCAGCAGGGAATGGACAGGCTCTGGAAACACCATATATTTT. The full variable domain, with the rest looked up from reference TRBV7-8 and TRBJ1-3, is GAGVSQSPRYKVAKRGQDVALRCDPISGHVSLFWYQQALGQGPEFLTYFQNEAQLDKSGLPSDRFFAERPEGSVSTLKIQRTQQEDSAVYLCASREWTGSGNTIYFGEGSWLTVV.

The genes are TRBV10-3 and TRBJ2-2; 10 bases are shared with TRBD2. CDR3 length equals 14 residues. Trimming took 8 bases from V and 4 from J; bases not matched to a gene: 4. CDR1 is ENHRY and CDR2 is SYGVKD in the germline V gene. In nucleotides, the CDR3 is TGTGCCATCGGGACTAGCGAGGTCACCGGGGAGCTGTTTTTT. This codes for CAIGTSEVTGELFF.